This entry lists 18 T cell receptor beta chains sequenced from one sample in a study of response to subunit inactivated influenza vaccine. TCRdb reprocessed the RT-PCR reads with MiXCR, giving one entry per CDR3 protein. The table has 550,000 to 800,000 distinct CDR3 sequences, roughly 13% seen once. The specimen was PBMCs from blood, collected approximately 15 days before vaccination. The receptors derive from a man between 45 and 60 years old who received an inactivated influenza vaccine.

There are a few counts of this clonotype. The chain recombines TRBV5-5 with TRBJ2-1, with 11 bases identical to TRBD2. V shed 2 bases and J 7 bases; nucleotides not matched to a gene: 5. The V gene's germline CDR1 is SGHKS and CDR2 YYEKEE (reference sequence). CDR3 length equals 15 residues. This chain's CDR3 is CASSFLAGGWNEQFF. In nucleotides, the CDR3 is TGTGCCAGCAGCTTCCTAGCGGGAGGTTGGAATGAGCAGTTCTTC.

Only a few counts were recorded for this clonotype. V is TRBV2 and J is TRBJ1-1; D uncertain. CDR3 size: 13 residues. V dropped 1 base and J dropped 2 bases, with 5 bases sitting between them. Germline loops: CDR1 SNHLY, CDR2 FYNNEI. Here the CDR3 reads CASSEEQNTEAFF. CDR3 DNA: TGTGCCAGCAGTGAAGAGCAAAACACTGAAGCTTTCTTT.

The chain uses TRBV2 and TRBJ2-7; D remains unclear. CDR3 length: 14 amino acids. Trimming took off 4 bases at V and 1 base at J, with 11 bases between the two ends. Germline CDR1 and CDR2: SNHLY and FYNNEI. CDR3 loop: CASSAEAGSYEQYF. CDR3 nucleotides: TGTGCCAGCAGTGCAGAGGCCGGTTCCTACGAGCAGTACTTC.

This clonotype was picked up a small number of times. The J gene is TRBJ1-1, the V gene TRBV14, with 8 bases fitting TRBD1. Germline V CDR1 and CDR2: SGHDN, FVKESK. The CDR3 contains 15 residues. The J segment lost 5 bases and the V segment lost 4 bases, leaving 9 bases of the junction unmatched. CDR3 residues: CASSPPGTGETEAFF. CDR3 sequence (DNA): TGTGCCAGCAGCCCGCCCGGGACAGGAGAAACTGAAGCTTTCTTT.

The gene calls are TRBV13 and TRBJ2-5, with TRBD1 matching over 10 bases. The CDR3 sequence is 16 residues long. The trim removed 5 bases at V and 1 base at J, leaving 7 bases unmatched. Germline V gene data show CDR1 as PRHDT and CDR2 as FYEKMQ (reference sequence). The CDR3 reads CASSPAGQGFQETQYF. The DNA of the CDR3 is TGTGCCAGCAGCCCAGCGGGACAGGGGTTCCAAGAGACCCAGTACTTC.

The chain carries TRBV7-3 and TRBJ2-1, with 8 bases aligning to TRBD1. CDR1 SGHTA and CDR2 FQGTGA come from the germline V gene. The CDR3 has 14 amino acids. J was trimmed by 5 bases and V by 4 bases; bases with no gene match: 4. The CDR3 loop is CASSSSDRDNEQFF. The CDR3 nucleotides read TGTGCCAGCAGCTCGTCGGACAGGGACAATGAGCAGTTCTTC.

The chain uses TRBV3-1 and TRBJ1-1, with TRBD1 as a possible D gene (5 bases). Germline lookup yields CDR1 LGHDT and CDR2 YNNKEL (reference sequence). V lost 1 base to trimming and J lost 11 bases, with 11 bases between them. The CDR3 totals 12 residues. CDR3 sequence reads: CASSQVGDLAFF. The CDR3 nucleotides are TGTGCCAGCAGCCAAGTAGGGGACTTGGCTTTCTTT.

This clonotype was seen a handful of times. The J gene is TRBJ2-7, the V gene TRBV6-2 or TRBV6-3; D is uncertain. The V end lost 2 bases, the J end lost 3 bases, and 11 bases lay between the germline ends. CDR3 length equals 14 residues. CDR1 is MNHEY and CDR2 is SVGEGT in the germline V gene. The CDR3 nucleotides are TGTGCCAGCAGTTACGATGGAAATAGCTACGAGCAGTACTTC. Its protein product is CASSYDGNSYEQYF.

This rearrangement joins TRBV24-1 to TRBJ2-1; 11 nucleotides agree with TRBD2. V lost 5 bases, J lost 9 bases, and 11 bases stayed unmatched. The germline gives CDR1 KGHDR, CDR2 SFDVKD. The CDR3 has 16 residues. CDR3: CATSVLTSGRSVEQFF. Here the CDR3 DNA reads TGTGCCACCAGTGTCCTCACTAGCGGGAGATCTGTTGAGCAGTTCTTC.

This clonotype was seen more than once but under ten times. DNA of the CDR3: TGCAGTGCTAGAGATGCGGGGGGACGTTCACCCCTCCACTTT. It specifies CSARDAGGRSPLHF. This chain joins TRBV20-1 and TRBJ1-6; the D gene is possibly TRBD1 (5 bases). The CDR3 runs to 14 residues. The ends were cut back, 0 bases at V and 9 bases at J, with 12 bases in the middle. Per germline, CDR1 DFQATT and CDR2 SNEGSKA (reference sequence).

This clonotype has at least ten counts. V gene TRBV6-5 combines with J gene TRBJ1-6; 11 positions agree with TRBD1. Trimming removed 0 bases from V and 7 bases from J; junction bases left unmatched: 5. CDR1 is MNHEY, CDR2 SVGAGI, per germline. The CDR3 has 17 amino acids. This chain's CDR3 is CASSYSSGTGGNSPLHF. In DNA form, the CDR3 reads TGTGCCAGCAGTTACTCGAGTGGGACAGGGGGGAATTCACCCCTCCACTTT.

This clonotype was counted a few times. J is TRBJ2-5 and V is TRBV4-3; D call uncertain. Trimming removed 0 bases at V and 5 bases at J, with 7 bases between. Germline-derived CDR1 and CDR2 are LGHNA and YSLEER. The CDR3 length is 13 residues. The CDR3 DNA sequence: TGCGCCAGCAGCCAAGATAGGTGGGAGACCCAGTACTTC. The encoded protein is CASSQDRWETQYF.

The rearrangement uses TRBV18 and TRBJ1-1; possible D gene TRBD1, 6 bases. The length of the CDR3 is 13 residues. V dropped 5 bases and J dropped 5 bases, with 12 bases sitting between them. The germline V gene has CDR1 KGHSH and CDR2 LQKENI. CDR3 in DNA: TGTGCCAGCTCAACCGCAGGGGTAACTGAAGCTTTCTTT. Translated, it gives CASSTAGVTEAFF.

This clonotype was detected only a few times. This chain uses TRBV5-6 with TRBJ2-3; 9 bases fit TRBD2. Losses at the gene ends were 2 bases for V and 5 bases for J; bases not matched to a gene: 6. Germline lookup yields CDR1 SGHDT and CDR2 YYEEEE. The CDR3 totals 15 residues. CDR3: CASSLPGLAVDTQYF. The DNA of the CDR3 is TGTGCCAGCAGCTTACCGGGACTAGCCGTAGATACGCAGTATTTT.

This clonotype appeared a few times. The chain employs TRBV29-1 and TRBJ2-7; TRBD1 matches 8 bases. Germline V gives CDR1 SQVTM, CDR2 ANQGSEA. The CDR3 is 15 residues long. V dropped 1 base and J dropped 4; count of bases not matched to a gene: 9. CDR3 protein: CSVEAPTGDPYEQYF. The CDR3 region has the DNA TGCAGCGTTGAAGCCCCGACAGGGGATCCATACGAGCAGTACTTC.

The rearrangement joins TRBV7-2 to TRBJ2-3, with D possibly being TRBD1 or TRBD2 (5 bases each). CDR1 is SGHTA, CDR2 FQGNSA, per germline. V lost 5 bases and J 3 bases, leaving 12 bases between the germline ends. This CDR3 region has 14 residues. The CDR3 reads CASSGGWGTDTQYF. CDR3 coding DNA: TGTGCCAGCAGCGGTGGCTGGGGGACAGATACGCAGTATTTT.

A few counts support this clonotype. V usage is TRBV20-1 and J usage is TRBJ2-7; D could derive from TRBD1 or TRBD2 (5 bases each). The CDR3 consists of 12 residues. Deletions cut 6 bases from V and 5 bases from J, with 14 bases between. The germline V gene has CDR1 DFQATT and CDR2 SNEGSKA (reference sequence). CDR3 DNA sequence: TGCAGTGCCGATTCGGGGACCCACGAGCAGTACTTC. Amino acid sequence: CSADSGTHEQYF.

This clonotype was observed at least ten times. The rearrangement joins TRBV20-1 to TRBJ2-7; either TRBD1 or TRBD2 may supply D (5 bases each). V was clipped by 2 bases and J by 3 bases, with 14 bases between them. This CDR3 has 14 amino acids. Germline lookup yields CDR1 DFQATT and CDR2 SNEGSKA (reference sequence). CDR3 coding DNA: TGCAGTGCTAGACTCCGGGGCAGCCTCTACGAGCAGTACTTC. It yields the protein CSARLRGSLYEQYF.